This is a list of T cell receptor beta chains from one sample in a study of T-cell memory formation after mild COVID-19. TCRdb reanalysed the 5' RACE reads using MiXCR and keeps one entry per CDR3 protein. This table has hundreds of thousands of distinct CDR3 sequences, roughly 26% appearing once. Material for sequencing was PBMCs or a T cell subset sorted from them (not recorded which). The source of these receptors is an adult woman who had mild COVID-19 (a few samples of this study predate the infection). Cell type and time point are not known. CDR3s include the opening cysteine and the closing phenylalanine or tryptophan.

>TRBV24-1
CATSDAWAAGINYNEQFF
>TRBV5-5
CASSLGEGSSYNEQFF
>TRBV7-9
CASSFFSGTDTQYF
>TRBV7-2
CASSTYRVEQFF
>TRBV7-6
CASSLEPRNYGYTF
>TRBV27
CASSLDRGLSEQFF
>TRBV6-5
CASSYSLSSGANVLTF
>TRBV20-1
CSASIPRGTDTQYF
>TRBV10-3
CAIGRGEGPGAEAFF
>TRBV28
CASREADKLQPQHF
>TRBV5-1
CASSAQGTDTQYF
>TRBV5-1
CASSSRGTENTEAFF
>TRBV27
CASSLSGSGQFF
>TRBV5-6
CASSLVDRGGSYNEQFF
>TRBV5-5
CASSFFGGVDQPQHF
>TRBV12-3/TRBV12-4
CASSSYPLTGGEKLFF
>TRBV5-1
CASSSSGRGGETQYF
>TRBV9
CASSEDSDTQYF
>TRBV3-1
CASSQDFLAGGLYNEQFF
>TRBV20-1
CSAREGTSGLGTQYF
>TRBV7-2
CASSLNTLQGKGTEAFF
>TRBV28
CASSRAPSYEQYF